This T cell receptor (beta chain) came from a study of blood T cell repertoires in COVID-19. Overall study: Samples of COVID-19 (acute and convalescent) were obtained from the United States, Italy and Spain.

Germline lookup yields CDR1 LNHDA and CDR2 SQIVND (reference sequence). J lost 2 bases, V lost 4 bases, and 11 bases had no gene match. The CDR3 sequence is 17 residues long. Repertoires were generated with immunoSEQ multiplex PCR, while TCRdb's copy carries only in-frame clones and drops some. The sample lists 95,000 to 150,000 clones; roughly three quarters were seen once. This receptor was identified in a human donor in a cohort sampled during active COVID-19. V is TRBV19 and J is TRBJ1-5; 7 nucleotides match TRBD1. The material sequenced was peripheral blood. CDR3 region: CASSSRSAGGGNQPQHF. The CDR3 DNA reads as TGTGCCAGTAGTAGTCGTAGCGCAGGGGGTGGCAATCAGCCCCAGCATTTT. Full variable domain (missing parts from reference TRBV19 and TRBJ1-5): DGGITQSPKYLFRKEGQNVTLSCEQNLNHDAMYWYRQDPGQGLRLIYYSQIVNDFQKGDIAEGYSVSREKKESFPLTVTSAQKNPTAFYLCASSSRSAGGGNQPQHFGDGTRLSIL.